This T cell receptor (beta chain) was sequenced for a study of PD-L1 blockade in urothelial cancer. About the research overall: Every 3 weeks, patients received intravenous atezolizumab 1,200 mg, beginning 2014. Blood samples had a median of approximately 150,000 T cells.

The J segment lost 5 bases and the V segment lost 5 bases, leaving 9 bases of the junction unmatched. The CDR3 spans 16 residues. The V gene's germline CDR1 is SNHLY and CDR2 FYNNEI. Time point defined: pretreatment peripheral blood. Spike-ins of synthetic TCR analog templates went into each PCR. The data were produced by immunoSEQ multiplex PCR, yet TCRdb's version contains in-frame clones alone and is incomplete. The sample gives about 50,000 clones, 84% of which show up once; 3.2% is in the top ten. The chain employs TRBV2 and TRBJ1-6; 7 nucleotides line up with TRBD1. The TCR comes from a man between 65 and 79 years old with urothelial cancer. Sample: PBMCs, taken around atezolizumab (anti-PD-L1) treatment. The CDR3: CASSPFDRVDNSPLHF. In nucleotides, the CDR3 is TGTGCCAGCAGTCCCTTCGACAGGGTTGATAATTCACCCCTCCACTTT. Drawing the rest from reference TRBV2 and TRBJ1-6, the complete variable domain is EPEVTQTPSHQVTQMGQEVILRCVPISNHLYFYWYRQILGQKVEFLVSFYNNEISEKSEIFDDQFSVERPDGSNFTLKIRSTKLEDSAMYFCASSPFDRVDNSPLHFGNGTRLTVT.